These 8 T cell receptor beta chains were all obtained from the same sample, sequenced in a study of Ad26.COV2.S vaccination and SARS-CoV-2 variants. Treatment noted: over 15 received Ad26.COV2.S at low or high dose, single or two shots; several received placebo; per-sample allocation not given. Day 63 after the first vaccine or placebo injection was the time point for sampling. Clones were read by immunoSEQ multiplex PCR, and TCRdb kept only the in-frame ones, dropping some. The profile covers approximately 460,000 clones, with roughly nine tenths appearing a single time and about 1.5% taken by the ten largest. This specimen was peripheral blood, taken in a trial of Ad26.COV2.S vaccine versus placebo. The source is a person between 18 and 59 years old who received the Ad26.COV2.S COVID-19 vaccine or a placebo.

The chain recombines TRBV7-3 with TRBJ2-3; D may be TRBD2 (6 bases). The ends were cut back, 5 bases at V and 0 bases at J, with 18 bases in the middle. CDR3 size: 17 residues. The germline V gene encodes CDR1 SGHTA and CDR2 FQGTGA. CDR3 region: CASSPRGSGLSTDTQYF. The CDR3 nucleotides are TGTGCCAGCAGCCCTCGGGGTAGCGGTCTTAGCACAGATACGCAGTATTTT.

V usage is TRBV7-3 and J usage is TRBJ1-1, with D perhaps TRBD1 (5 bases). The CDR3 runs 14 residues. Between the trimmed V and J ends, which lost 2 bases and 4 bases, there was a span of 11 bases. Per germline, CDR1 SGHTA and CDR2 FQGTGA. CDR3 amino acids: CASSLGAGSTEAFF. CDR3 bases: TGTGCCAGCAGCTTAGGTGCAGGGAGCACTGAAGCTTTCTTT.

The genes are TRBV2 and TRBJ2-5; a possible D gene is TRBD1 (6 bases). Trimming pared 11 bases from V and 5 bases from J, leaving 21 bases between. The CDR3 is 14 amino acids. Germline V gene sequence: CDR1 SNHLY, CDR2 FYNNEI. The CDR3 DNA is TGTGCCGGAACCCGGGACAAGCCTGGGGAGACCCAGTACTTC. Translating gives CAGTRDKPGETQYF.

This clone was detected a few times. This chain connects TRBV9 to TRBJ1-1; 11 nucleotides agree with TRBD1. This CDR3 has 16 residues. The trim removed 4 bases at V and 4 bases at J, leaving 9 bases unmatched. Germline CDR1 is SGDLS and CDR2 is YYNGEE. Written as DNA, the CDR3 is TGTGCCAGCAGCCCCCTGGGACAGGGGGTGGTCACTGAAGCTTTCTTT. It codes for CASSPLGQGVVTEAFF.

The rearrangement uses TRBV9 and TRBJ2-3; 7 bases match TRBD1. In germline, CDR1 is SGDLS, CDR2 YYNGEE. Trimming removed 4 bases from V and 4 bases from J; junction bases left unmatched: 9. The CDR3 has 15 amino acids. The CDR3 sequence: CASSPTTGIADTQYF. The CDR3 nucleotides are TGTGCCAGCAGCCCGACGACAGGGATCGCAGATACGCAGTATTTT. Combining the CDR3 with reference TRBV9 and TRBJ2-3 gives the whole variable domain DSGVTQTPKHLITATGQRVTLRCSPRSGDLSVYWYQQSLDQGLQFLIQYYNGEERAKGNILERFSAQQFPDLHSELNLSSLELGDSALYFCASSPTTGIADTQYFGPGTRLTVL.

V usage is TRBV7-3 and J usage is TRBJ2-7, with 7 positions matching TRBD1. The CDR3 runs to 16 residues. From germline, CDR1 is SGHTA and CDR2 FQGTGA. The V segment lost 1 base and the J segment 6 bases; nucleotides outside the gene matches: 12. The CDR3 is CASSLMGRQGMPEQYF. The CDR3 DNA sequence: TGTGCCAGCAGCTTAATGGGGAGACAGGGAATGCCCGAGCAGTACTTC.

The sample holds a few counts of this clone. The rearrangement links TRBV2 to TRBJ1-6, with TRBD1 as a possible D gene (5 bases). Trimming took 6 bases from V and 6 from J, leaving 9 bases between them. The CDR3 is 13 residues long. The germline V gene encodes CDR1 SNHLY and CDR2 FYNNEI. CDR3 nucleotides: TGTGCCAGCAGCCGCGACAGTAATTCACCCCTCCACTTT. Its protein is CASSRDSNSPLHF.

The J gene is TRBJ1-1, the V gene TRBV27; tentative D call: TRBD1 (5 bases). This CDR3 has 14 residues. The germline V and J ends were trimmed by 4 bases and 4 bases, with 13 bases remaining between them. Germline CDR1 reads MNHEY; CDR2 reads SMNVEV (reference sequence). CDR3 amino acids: CASSSHLRGTEAFF. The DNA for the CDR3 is TGTGCCAGCAGTTCCCACTTAAGGGGCACTGAAGCTTTCTTT.